This TCR beta chain is drawn from a study of cytomegalovirus exposure and HLA in healthy donors (dated by TCRdb to 2016 to 2017). Notes on the research overall: An earlier analysis of several hundred of the donors reported 276 Gb of sequence data and around 100 million unique TCR beta sequences obtained from about 170 million T cells. A later analysis re-analyzed previously published TCR beta repertoires from approximately 670 donors and added high-resolution HLA genotyping to study TCR occurrence patterns. Of the approximately 400 genotyped donors, 65% to 90% fell in the genetic ancestry cluster associated with self-reported Caucasian donors. Donor age, sex, ethnicity and CMV serostatus were compiled alongside the repertoire data. The study profiled the T cell repertoires of about 640 subjects by immunosequencing and related them to cytomegalovirus serostatus. Roughly 5 DR-DQ haplotypes were handled as single units for association and clustering because linkage in the cohort was strong. Among 350 to 400 genotyped donors of the cohort, an average of around 240,000 unique TCR beta nucleotide sequences were sequenced per donor, roughly 18% of them non-productive. Rather than using new phenotypic data, the later analysis identified candidate immune exposures from TCR beta sequences and from how often those sequences occurred across donors. Every discovery cohort repertoire had been produced on one sequencing platform. The study aimed to test whether signatures of past pathogen exposure could be identified by cataloging public T cell receptors. Typing coverage varied by locus: roughly 629-640 donors for A, B, C, DRB1 and DQB1; 522 for DQA1; 606 for DPA1; under 490 for DPB1. A later genetic analysis used genome-wide SNP genotypes for about three fifths of the 666 donors, treating that subset as a discovery cohort. In an earlier analysis of several hundred of the donors, high-throughput TCR beta sequencing was used to judge whether each TCR beta V gene segment behaved as functional or pseudogenic. Along with the approximately 700-subject first cohort, a separate validation cohort of more than 90 different subjects was used. Roughly 300 gigabases of sequencing data and approximately 85 million unique TCR sequences were included in an early release covering roughly 600 HLA-typed donors. To predict cytomegalovirus infection status, the study combined high-throughput TCR immunosequencing, statistical association of individual TCRs with disease status, and machine learning. Both class I and class II loci were covered by HLA typing, at four-digit resolution. The paper as a whole reports these results and caveats: The sequencing pipeline was judged likely to have produced a cluster of highly shared sequence variants as a technical artifact. A further reported finding was that TCR beta sequences accurately predicted the HLA-A and HLA-B alleles for most subjects in the first cohort. Roughly uniform sequencing depth across donors was assumed in presence/absence analyses, although this assumption may not hold. For the cohort, immune exposure information was limited to CMV serostatus. When HLA alleles, especially DR and DQ, strongly co-occurred, attributing TCR associations to individual alleles was difficult. A few of the identified cytomegalovirus-associated TCR beta chains were confirmed in vitro to be specific for cytomegalovirus antigens. An association between a missense DCLRE1C variant and V-gene and J-gene trimming of TCR beta chains was found in a later genetic analysis and replicated in an independent cohort. Linkage disequilibrium might explain the correlated functional status among segregating V segments, but an unknown experimental factor could not be ruled out. In the study, 150 to 200 TCR beta chains were listed as associated with cytomegalovirus. The classifier was reported to diagnose cytomegalovirus status with high specificity and sensitivity in both the original and validation cohorts. Because HLA typing was unavailable for some donors at each locus, only the typed subset was used in association tests. Over 15 rarely observed V segments, including chromosome 9 orphons, were excluded from the earlier analysis of about 600 of the donors because counts were too low. In a later analysis, several top co-occurrence clusters were reported to appear linked to parvovirus B19, influenza, CMV and Epstein-Barr virus. In an earlier analysis of 587 of the donors, most TCR beta V segments appeared in productive rearrangements about 87% or about 30% of the time, broadly matching IMGT annotations. In a later analysis, most CMV-associated TCR beta chains were found to appear HLA-restricted, with HLA associations seemingly driven largely by CMV exposure. Some IMGT-functional V segments, including TRBV6-2 and TRBV6-3, could not be told apart with the 87-base-pair reads, so those segments were excluded. In this cohort, only TCR beta chains were sequenced, and detectable features were limited by the absence of alpha or paired-chain data. A later analysis associated 16,951 TCR beta sequences with specific HLA alleles at a false discovery rate of 0.05. Compared with equally common non-associated chains, HLA-associated TCR beta chains in a later analysis were more clonally expanded and had lower generation probabilities. In a later analysis, TCR association rates were found to vary across HLA loci, with the most associated TCRs seen for DRB1 alleles and the fewest for HLA-C alleles. A later genetic analysis reported fewer N-insertions in productive TCRs among donors in an Asian-associated ancestry cluster than the approximately 670-donor mean. Most TCR sequences were seen in very few donors, while some public TCRs were found in many individuals. The authors suggested that the approach could potentially be generalized to other disease states and immunological phenotypes.

The cohort was made up of 650 to 700 healthy bone marrow donors. At the time of sampling, all cohort members were nominally healthy, though unrecorded immune exposures were likely present. The donor was CMV seronegative and was included in the group of a few hundred seronegative cohort members. A peripheral blood sample was provided by each donor, and peripheral blood mononuclear cells were used for TCR beta sequencing. The Qiagen DNeasy Blood Extraction Kit was used to extract genomic DNA from the blood cell samples. V is trimmed back by 6 bases and J by 0 bases, and the junction contains 5 bases that no gene match accounts for. From a lookup of the germline V gene (reference sequence), CDR1 and CDR2 are GTSNPN and SVGIG. Including cysteine and phenylalanine, the CDR3 has 13 amino acids. This entry keeps only the CDR3 DNA: 39 bases, framed from base 1. Points on this clone: The specificity of this receptor is unknown. The input lacks base qualities; no much larger clone sits a single base away.

Libraries came from the immunoSEQ multiplex PCR assay. The multiplex PCR relied on a mix of 60 forward primers for TCR Vbeta segments and 13 reverse primers for TCR Jbeta segments. Amplification of the CDR3 region of rearranged TCR beta genes was performed with a multiplex PCR assay on genomic DNA. Amplified TCR beta libraries were sequenced as 87-base-pair reads on the Illumina HiSeq System. Per the authors' processing: In a later analysis, tens of millions of unique TCR beta chains were counted across the 690 or so repertoires, and roughly 11 million of these chains were shared by at least two donors. A nearest-neighbor algorithm error-corrected the raw reads and collapsed the reads into unique sequences, merging closely related sequences to remove PCR and sequencing errors. Alignment of CDR3 sequences to IMGT reference sequences was used to assign V, D and J gene segments. Each retained sequence needed at least a six-nucleotide match to both a V gene segment and a J gene segment. A rearrangement was called productive if the CDR3 had no stop codons and remained in frame with V and J, and every other rearrangement was called non-productive. Following IMGT convention, CDR3 was defined as the stretch from the second conserved V-encoded cysteine to the conserved J-encoded phenylalanine. The earlier analysis of 550 to 650 of the donors excluded any sequence lacking an unambiguous match to a single V gene segment. An earlier analysis of several hundred of the donors classified V segments as functional when productive rearrangements were above 56.7% and as segregating when the standard deviation between donors was above 5%. To diagnose cytomegalovirus status from the catalog of TCR beta chain sequences, a statistical classification framework was built. V and J gene assignment, in a later analysis, came from comparing TCR nucleotide sequences with IMGT/GENE-DB human TR gene sequences. Using the TCRdist pipeline, a later analysis assigned CDR3 sequences along with most-parsimonious VDJ recombination scenarios. A later analysis defined each TCR beta chain by its CDR3 amino acid sequence plus V-gene family, and excluded reads lacking a unique V-gene family. To address suspected cross-contamination and a sequencing artifact, a later analysis removed around 590 highly shared, low-generation-probability nucleotide sequences. In a later analysis, a clonal expansion index for each public chain was calculated from normalized within-repertoire ranks of inferred template counts. A later analysis computed generation probabilities with a VDJ recombination model fitted to out-of-frame rearrangements, and checked the results against IGoR. In a later analysis, TCR-TCR, TCR-HLA and TCR-CMV co-occurrence was scored with hypergeometric tests, and a repertoire-size bias correction was applied to TCR pairs. In a later analysis, false discovery rates were estimated by permuting HLA or CMV assignments 20 times. In a later analysis, co-occurring TCRs were grouped using DBSCAN, and TCRdist sequence similarity was added for clustering within HLA-allele-positive subsets. Repertoires with fewer than 30,000 or more than 120,000 public chains were left out of co-occurrence clustering, as were five repertoires with anomalous nucleotide sharing. This is the immuneACCESS table as TCRdb keeps it, with only in-frame sequences that have V and J called. A part of the clones is gone; compared with another copy, unresolved V genes explain less than half, and the rest is unexplained. V and J calls and clone size are copied from that table; D and trimming were computed from the DNA. Counted in this sample were about 120,000 clones; around 79% of them appeared once. The ten largest clones capture more than 1.4% of the sample.

The clonotype originates from a woman in her late teens or twenties in good health and CMV-seronegative. This chain is built from TRBV30 and TRBJ2-7; 7 central nucleotides agree with TRBD1. The sequencing input was PBMCs. The CDR3 protein: CACTGTVSYEQYF. The nucleotides read TGTGCCTGCACCGGGACAGTCTCCTACGAGCAGTACTTC.